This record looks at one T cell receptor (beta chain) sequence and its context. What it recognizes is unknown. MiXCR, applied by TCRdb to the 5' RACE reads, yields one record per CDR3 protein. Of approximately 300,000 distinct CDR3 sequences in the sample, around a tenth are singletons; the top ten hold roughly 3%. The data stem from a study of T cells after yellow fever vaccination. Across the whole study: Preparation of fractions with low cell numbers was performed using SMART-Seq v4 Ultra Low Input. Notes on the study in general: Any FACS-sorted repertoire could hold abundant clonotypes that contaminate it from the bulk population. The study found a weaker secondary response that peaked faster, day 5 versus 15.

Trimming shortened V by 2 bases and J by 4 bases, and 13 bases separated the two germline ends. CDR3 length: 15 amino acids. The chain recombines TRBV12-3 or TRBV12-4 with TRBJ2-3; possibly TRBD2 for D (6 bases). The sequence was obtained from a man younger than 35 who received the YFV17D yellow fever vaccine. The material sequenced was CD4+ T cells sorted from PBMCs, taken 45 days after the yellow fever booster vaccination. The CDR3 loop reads CASSLRSGPSDTQYF. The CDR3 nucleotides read TGTGCCAGCAGTTTAAGGAGCGGGCCCTCAGATACGCAGTATTTT.